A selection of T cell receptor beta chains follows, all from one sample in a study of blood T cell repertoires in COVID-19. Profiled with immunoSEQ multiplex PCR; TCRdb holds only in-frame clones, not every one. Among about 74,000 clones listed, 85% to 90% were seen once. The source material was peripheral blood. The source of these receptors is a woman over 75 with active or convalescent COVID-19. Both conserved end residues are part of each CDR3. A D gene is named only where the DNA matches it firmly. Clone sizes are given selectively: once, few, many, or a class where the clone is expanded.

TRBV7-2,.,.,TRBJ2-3,CASSPGGTSTDTQYF,TGTGCCAGCAGCCCTGGCGGGACTAGCACAGATACGCAGTATTTT
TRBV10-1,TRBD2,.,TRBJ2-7,CASSDSGGLSSYEQYF,TGCGCCAGCAGTGACAGCGGGGGGCTCAGCTCCTACGAGCAGTACTTC
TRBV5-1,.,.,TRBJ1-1,CASSFDGGNTEAFF,TGCGCCAGCAGCTTTGATGGAGGGAACACTGAAGCTTTCTTT
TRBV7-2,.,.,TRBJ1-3,CASSLGPGSSGNTIYF,TGTGCCAGCAGCTTAGGTCCGGGAAGCTCTGGAAACACCATATATTTT
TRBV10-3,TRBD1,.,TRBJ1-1,CAIRGQGMNTEAFF,TGTGCCATCAGAGGACAGGGGATGAACACTGAAGCTTTCTTT
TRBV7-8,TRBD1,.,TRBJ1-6,CASSSPTGRSNSPLHF,TGTGCCAGCAGCTCCCCGACAGGGCGGAGTAATTCACCCCTCCACTTT
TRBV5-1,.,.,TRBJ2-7,CASSPIGGESEQYF,TGCGCCAGCAGCCCCATCGGGGGTGAGAGCGAGCAGTACTTC
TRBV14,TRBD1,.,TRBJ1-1,CASSQELGTAKAFF,TGTGCCAGCAGCCAAGAATTAGGGACAGCTAAAGCTTTCTTT
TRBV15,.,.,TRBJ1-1,CATSRDTRRNTEAFF,TGTGCCACCAGCAGAGATACCCGCAGGAACACTGAAGCTTTCTTT
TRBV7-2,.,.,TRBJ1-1,CASSPSFLEAFF,TGTGCCAGCAGTCCTTCATTTCTGGAGGCTTTCTTT
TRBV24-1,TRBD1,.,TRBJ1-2,CATSDATTGDYGYTF,TGTGCCACCAGTGACGCAACGACAGGGGACTATGGCTACACCTTC
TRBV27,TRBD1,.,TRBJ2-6,CASSLEGQTYSAANVLTF,TGTGCCAGCAGTTTAGAGGGACAGACATACTCTGCAGCCAACGTCCTGACTTTC
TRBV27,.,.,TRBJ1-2,CASSLYTRAQNYGYTF,TGTGCCAGCAGTTTATACACGCGGGCCCAAAACTATGGCTACACCTTC
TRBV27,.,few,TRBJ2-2,CASSLLKGVRELFF,TGTGCCAGCAGTTTACTCAAGGGGGTTAGGGAGCTGTTTTTT
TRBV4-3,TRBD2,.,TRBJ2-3,CASRPPGTSGRRTDTQYF,TGCGCCAGCAGGCCCCCCGGGACTAGCGGGAGAAGAACAGATACGCAGTATTTT
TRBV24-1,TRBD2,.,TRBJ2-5,CATSGRTSGTQETQYF,TGTGCCACCAGTGGTAGGACTAGCGGGACCCAAGAGACCCAGTACTTC
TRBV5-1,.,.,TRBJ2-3,CASSYGGADTQYF,TGCGCCAGCAGTTATGGAGGGGCAGATACGCAGTATTTT
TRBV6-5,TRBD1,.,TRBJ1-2,CASRGQGAGGYTF,TGTGCCAGCAGGGGACAGGGGGCGGGTGGCTACACCTTC
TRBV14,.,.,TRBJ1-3,CASSLTASGNTIYF,TGTGCCAGCAGCCTGACAGCCTCTGGAAACACCATATATTTT
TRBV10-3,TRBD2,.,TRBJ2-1,CAISGSRTLTSGAPNEQFF,TGTGCCATCAGTGGTTCACGAACCCTGACTAGCGGGGCCCCTAATGAGCAGTTCTTC
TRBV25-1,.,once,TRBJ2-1,CASSGGGFGEQFF,TGTGCCAGCAGTGGTGGGGGCTTCGGTGAGCAGTTCTTC
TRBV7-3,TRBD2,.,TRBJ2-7,CASSLRRTSGRKQYF,TGTGCCAGCAGCTTAAGGCGGACTAGCGGGAGAAAGCAGTACTTC
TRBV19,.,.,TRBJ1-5,CASRQGISNQPQHF,TGTGCCAGTCGGCAGGGAATTAGCAATCAGCCCCAGCATTTT
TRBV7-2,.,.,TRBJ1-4,CASSFRTGTNEKLFF,TGTGCCAGCAGCTTCCGTACAGGAACAAATGAAAAACTGTTTTTT
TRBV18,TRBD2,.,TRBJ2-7,CASSPSTGGPGEQYF,TGTGCCAGCTCACCTTCTACGGGAGGTCCGGGCGAGCAGTACTTC
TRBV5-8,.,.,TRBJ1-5,CASSLGLQSNQPQHF,TGTGCCAGCAGCTTGGGACTCCAGAGCAATCAGCCCCAGCATTTT
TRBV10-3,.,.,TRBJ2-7,CAIKETAYEQYF,TGTGCCATCAAAGAGACAGCCTACGAGCAGTACTTC
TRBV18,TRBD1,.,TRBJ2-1,CASSPRERRGPSGEQFF,TGTGCCAGCTCACCAAGGGAGCGCAGGGGGCCGTCCGGTGAGCAGTTCTTC
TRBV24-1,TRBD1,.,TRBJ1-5,CATSDRQGNQPQHF,TGTGCCACCAGTGATAGACAGGGAAATCAGCCCCAGCATTTT
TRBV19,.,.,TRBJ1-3,CASLNRSPGNTIYF,TGTGCCAGCTTGAACAGGTCTCCGGGAAACACCATATATTTT
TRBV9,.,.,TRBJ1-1,CASSPRGGGVGTEAFF,TGTGCCAGCAGCCCCAGAGGTGGCGGGGTAGGGACTGAAGCTTTCTTT
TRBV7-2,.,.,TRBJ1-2,CASSLGQVTYGYTF,TGTGCCAGCAGCTTAGGACAGGTTACCTATGGCTACACCTTC
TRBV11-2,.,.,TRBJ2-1,CASSLVGHRAYNEQFF,TGTGCCAGCAGCTTAGTTGGACACAGGGCCTACAATGAGCAGTTCTTC
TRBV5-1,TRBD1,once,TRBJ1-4,CASSTGTENEKLFF,TGCGCCAGCAGCACCGGGACAGAGAATGAAAAACTGTTTTTT
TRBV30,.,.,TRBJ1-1,CAADRNPNTEAFF,TGTGCCGCGGACAGAAACCCAAACACTGAAGCTTTCTTT
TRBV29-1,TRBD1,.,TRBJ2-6,CSVTGGSGANVLTF,TGCAGCGTAACAGGGGGCTCTGGGGCCAACGTCCTGACTTTC
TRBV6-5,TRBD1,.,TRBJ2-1,CASATGTGVNEQFF,TGTGCCAGCGCAACCGGGACAGGGGTTAATGAGCAGTTCTTC
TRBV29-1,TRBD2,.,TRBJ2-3,CSVEPSGSTDTQYF,TGCAGCGTTGAACCTAGCGGGAGCACAGATACGCAGTATTTT
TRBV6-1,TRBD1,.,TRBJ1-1,CASSDPGTGVEAFF,TGTGCCAGCAGCGACCCCGGGACAGGGGTCGAAGCTTTCTTT
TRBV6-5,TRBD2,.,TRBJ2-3,CASSYGTSGADTQYF,TGTGCCAGCAGCTACGGGACTAGCGGTGCGGATACGCAGTATTTT
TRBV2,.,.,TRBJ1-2,CASSEGEFTHYGYTF,TGTGCCAGCAGTGAAGGGGAGTTTACCCACTATGGCTACACCTTC
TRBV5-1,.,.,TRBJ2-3,CASSFGRLSDTQYF,TGCGCCAGCAGCTTTGGGAGGCTCTCGGATACGCAGTATTTT
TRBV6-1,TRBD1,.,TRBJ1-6,CASSEGDSFNSPLHF,TGTGCCAGCAGTGAAGGGGACAGTTTTAATTCACCCCTCCACTTT
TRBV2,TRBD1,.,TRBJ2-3,CASRGTGLVRTDTQYF,TGTGCCAGCAGAGGGACAGGCCTCGTCCGAACAGATACGCAGTATTTT